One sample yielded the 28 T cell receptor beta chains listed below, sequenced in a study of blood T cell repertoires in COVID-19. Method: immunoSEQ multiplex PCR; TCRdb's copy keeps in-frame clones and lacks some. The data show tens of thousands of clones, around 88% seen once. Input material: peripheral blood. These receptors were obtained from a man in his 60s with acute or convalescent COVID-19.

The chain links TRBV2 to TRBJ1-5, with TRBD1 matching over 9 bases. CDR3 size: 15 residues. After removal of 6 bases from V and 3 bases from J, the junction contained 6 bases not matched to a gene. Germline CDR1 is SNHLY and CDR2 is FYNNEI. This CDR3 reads CASRLWTGDNQPQHF. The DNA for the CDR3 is TGTGCCAGCAGACTTTGGACAGGGGACAATCAGCCCCAGCATTTT.

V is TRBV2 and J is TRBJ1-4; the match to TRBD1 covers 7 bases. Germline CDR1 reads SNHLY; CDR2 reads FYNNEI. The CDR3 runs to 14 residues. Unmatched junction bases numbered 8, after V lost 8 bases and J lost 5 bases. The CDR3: CASGEDRHNEKLFF. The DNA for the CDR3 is TGTGCCAGCGGGGAGGACAGGCACAATGAAAAACTGTTTTTT.

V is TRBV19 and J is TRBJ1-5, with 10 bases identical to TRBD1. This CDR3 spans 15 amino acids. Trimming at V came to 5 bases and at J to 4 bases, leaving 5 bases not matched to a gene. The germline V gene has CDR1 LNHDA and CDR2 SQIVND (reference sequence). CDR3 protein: CASSPRTGGNQPQHF. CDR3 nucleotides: TGTGCCAGTAGTCCTCGGACAGGGGGAAATCAGCCCCAGCATTTT.

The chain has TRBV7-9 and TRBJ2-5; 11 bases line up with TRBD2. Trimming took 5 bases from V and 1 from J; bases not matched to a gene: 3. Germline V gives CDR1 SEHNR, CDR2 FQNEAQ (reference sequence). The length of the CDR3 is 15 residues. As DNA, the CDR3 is TGTGCCAGCAGCCCAGGGACTAGCGGCCAAGAGACCCAGTACTTC. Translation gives CASSPGTSGQETQYF. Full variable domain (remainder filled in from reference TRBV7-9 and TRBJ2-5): DTGVSQNPRHKITKRGQNVTFRCDPISEHNRLYWYRQTLGQGPEFLTYFQNEAQLEKSRLLSDRFSAERPKGSFSTLEIQRTEQGDSAMYLCASSPGTSGQETQYFGPGTRLLVL.

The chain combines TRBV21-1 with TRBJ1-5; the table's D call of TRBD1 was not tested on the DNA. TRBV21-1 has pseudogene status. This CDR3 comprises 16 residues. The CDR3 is CASSRQGKDSNQPQHF. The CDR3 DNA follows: TGTGCCAGCAGCCGACAGGGTAAGGATAGCAATCAGCCCCAGCATTTT.

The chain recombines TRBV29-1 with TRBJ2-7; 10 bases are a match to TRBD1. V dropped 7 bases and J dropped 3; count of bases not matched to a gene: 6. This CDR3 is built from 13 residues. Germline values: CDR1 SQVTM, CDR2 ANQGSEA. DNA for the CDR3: TGCAGCGGGGGGACAGGGGCCGGCTACGAGCAGTACTTC. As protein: CSGGTGAGYEQYF.

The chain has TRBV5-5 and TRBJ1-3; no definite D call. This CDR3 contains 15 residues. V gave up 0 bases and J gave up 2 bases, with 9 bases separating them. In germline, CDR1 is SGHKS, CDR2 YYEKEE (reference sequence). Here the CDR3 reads CASSLVTPTGNTIYF. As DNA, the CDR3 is TGTGCCAGCAGCTTGGTTACTCCAACTGGAAACACCATATATTTT.

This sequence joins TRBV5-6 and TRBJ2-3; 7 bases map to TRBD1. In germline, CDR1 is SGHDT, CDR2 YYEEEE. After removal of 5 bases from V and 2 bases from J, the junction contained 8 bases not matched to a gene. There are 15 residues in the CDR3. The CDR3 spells CASRILGQNTDTQYF. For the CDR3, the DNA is TGTGCCAGCAGAATCCTGGGACAGAACACAGATACGCAGTATTTT. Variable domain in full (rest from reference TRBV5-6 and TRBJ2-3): DAGVTQSPTHLIKTRGQQVTLRCSPKSGHDTVSWYQQALGQGPQFIFQYYEEEERQRGNFPDRFSGHQFPNYSSELNVNALLLGDSALYLCASRILGQNTDTQYFGPGTRLTVL.

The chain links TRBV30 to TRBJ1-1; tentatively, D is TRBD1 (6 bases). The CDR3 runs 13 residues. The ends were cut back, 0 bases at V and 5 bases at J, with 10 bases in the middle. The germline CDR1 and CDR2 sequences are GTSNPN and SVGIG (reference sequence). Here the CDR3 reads CAWSVVGATEAFF. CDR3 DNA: TGTGCCTGGAGTGTAGTGGGGGCGACTGAAGCTTTCTTT.

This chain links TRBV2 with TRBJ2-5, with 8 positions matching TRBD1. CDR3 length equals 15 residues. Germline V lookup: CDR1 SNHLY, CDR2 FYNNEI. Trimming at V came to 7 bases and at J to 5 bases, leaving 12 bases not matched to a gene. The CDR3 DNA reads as TGTGCCAGCACCCGACAGGGGACAAGCGGGGAGACCCAGTACTTC. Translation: CASTRQGTSGETQYF.

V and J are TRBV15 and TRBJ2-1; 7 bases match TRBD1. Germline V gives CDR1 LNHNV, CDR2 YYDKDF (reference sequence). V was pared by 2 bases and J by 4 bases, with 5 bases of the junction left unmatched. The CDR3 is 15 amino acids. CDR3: CATSRTGEQYNEQFF. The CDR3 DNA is TGTGCCACCAGCAGAACAGGGGAACAATACAATGAGCAGTTCTTC.

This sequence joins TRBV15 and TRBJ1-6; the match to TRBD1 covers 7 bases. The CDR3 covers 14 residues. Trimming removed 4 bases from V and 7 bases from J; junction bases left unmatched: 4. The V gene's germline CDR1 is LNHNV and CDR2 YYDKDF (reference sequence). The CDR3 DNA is TGTGCCACCAGCACAGCACAGGGGAATTCACCCCTCCACTTT. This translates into CATSTAQGNSPLHF.

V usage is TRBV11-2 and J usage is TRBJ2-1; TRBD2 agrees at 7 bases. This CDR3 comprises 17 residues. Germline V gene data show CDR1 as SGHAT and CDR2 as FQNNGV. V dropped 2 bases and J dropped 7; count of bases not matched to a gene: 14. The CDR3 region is CASSLTFWSSGANEQFF. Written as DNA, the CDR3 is TGTGCCAGCAGCTTAACTTTCTGGAGCAGCGGGGCGAATGAGCAGTTCTTC.

The CDR3 protein is CASSFAGKGYTF. In DNA form, the CDR3 reads TGTGCCAGCAGTTTCGCGGGAAAAGGCTACACCTTC. This rearrangement joins TRBV27 to TRBJ1-2; D is unresolved. Germline loops: CDR1 MNHEY, CDR2 SMNVEV (reference sequence). The CDR3 extends over 12 amino acids. The germline V and J ends were trimmed by 3 bases and 8 bases, with 10 bases remaining between them.

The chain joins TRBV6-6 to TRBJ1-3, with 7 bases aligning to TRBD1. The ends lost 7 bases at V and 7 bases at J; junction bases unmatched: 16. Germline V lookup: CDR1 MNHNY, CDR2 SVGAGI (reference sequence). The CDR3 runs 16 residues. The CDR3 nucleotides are TGTGCCAGCACCAAGTTAGGGGGCGCCTTTATTAACACCATATATTTT. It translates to CASTKLGGAFINTIYF.

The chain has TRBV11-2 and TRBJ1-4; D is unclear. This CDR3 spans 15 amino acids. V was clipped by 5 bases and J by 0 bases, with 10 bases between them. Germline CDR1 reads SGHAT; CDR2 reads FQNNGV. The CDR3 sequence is CASSRAAATNEKLFF. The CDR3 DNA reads TGTGCCAGCAGCAGAGCGGCTGCAACTAATGAAAAACTGTTTTTT.

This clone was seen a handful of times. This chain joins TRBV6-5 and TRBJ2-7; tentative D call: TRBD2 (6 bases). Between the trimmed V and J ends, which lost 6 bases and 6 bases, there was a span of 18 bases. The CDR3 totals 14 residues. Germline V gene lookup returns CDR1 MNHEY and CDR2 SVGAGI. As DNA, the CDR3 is TGTGCCAGCAGAGTGCGGGGCAGGCCGAGCGAGCAGTACTTC. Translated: CASRVRGRPSEQYF.

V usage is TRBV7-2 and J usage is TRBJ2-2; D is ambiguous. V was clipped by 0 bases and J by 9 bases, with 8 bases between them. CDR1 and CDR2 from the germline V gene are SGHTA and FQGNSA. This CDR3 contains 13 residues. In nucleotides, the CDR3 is TGTGCCAGCAGCTTAGCCCGTGGCCGGGAGCTGTTTTTT. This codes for CASSLARGRELFF.

This CDR3 reads CASSPAGYNEQFF. DNA of the CDR3: TGTGCCAGTTCCCCGGCAGGGTACAATGAGCAGTTCTTC. The gene calls are TRBV19 and TRBJ2-1; perhaps TRBD1 as D (5 bases). Germline V CDR1 and CDR2: LNHDA, SQIVND (reference sequence). The CDR3 is 13 residues long. Trimming cost V 8 bases and J 4 bases, with 12 bases left between them.

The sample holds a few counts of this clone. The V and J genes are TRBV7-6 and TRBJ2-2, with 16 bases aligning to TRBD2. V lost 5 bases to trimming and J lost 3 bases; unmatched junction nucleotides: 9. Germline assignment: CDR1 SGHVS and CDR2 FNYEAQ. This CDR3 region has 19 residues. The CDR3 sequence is CASSQLAGLAGGYTGELFF. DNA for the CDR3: TGTGCCAGCAGCCAACTGGCGGGACTAGCGGGAGGGTACACCGGGGAGCTGTTTTTT.

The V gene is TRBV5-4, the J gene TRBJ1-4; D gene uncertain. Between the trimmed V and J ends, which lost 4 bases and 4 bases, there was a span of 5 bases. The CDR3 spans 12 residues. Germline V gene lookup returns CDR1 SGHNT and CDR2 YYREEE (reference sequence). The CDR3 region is CASSRDNEKLFF. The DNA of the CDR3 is TGTGCCAGCAGCCGCGATAATGAAAAACTGTTTTTT. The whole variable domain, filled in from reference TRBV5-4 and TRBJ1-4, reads ETGVTQSPTHLIKTRGQQVTLRCSSQSGHNTVSWYQQALGQGPQFIFQYYREEENGRGNFPPRFSGLQFPNYSSELNVNALELDDSALYLCASSRDNEKLFFGSGTQLSVL.

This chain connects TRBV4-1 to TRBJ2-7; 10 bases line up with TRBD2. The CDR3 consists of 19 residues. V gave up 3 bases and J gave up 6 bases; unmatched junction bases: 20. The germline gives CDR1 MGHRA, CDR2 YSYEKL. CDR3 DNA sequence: TGCGCCAGCAGCCACCTCAGGGGGGCCGGGTCTAGCGGGAGTGGCGAGCAGTACTTC. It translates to CASSHLRGAGSSGSGEQYF.

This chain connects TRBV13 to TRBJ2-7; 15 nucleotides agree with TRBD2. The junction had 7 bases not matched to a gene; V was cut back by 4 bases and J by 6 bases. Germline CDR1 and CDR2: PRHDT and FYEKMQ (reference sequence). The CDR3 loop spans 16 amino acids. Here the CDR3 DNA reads TGTGCCAGCAGCTCAGGAGGACTAGCGGGAGGGGCCGAGCAGTACTTC. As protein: CASSSGGLAGGAEQYF.

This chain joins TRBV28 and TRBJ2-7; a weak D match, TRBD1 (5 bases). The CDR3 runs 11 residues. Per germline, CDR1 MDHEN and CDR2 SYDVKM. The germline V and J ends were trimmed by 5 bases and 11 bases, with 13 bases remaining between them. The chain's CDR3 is CASSNASGKYF. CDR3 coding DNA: TGTGCCAGCAGTAACGCATCAGGGAAGTACTTC.

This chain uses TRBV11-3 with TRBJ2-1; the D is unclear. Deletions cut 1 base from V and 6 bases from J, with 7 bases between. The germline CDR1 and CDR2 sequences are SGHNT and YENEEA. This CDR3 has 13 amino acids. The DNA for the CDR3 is TGTGCCAGCAGCTTAGGGCCTAGCAATGAGCAGTTCTTC. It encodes CASSLGPSNEQFF. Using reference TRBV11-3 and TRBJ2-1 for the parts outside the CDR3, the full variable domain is EAGVVQSPRYKIIEKKQPVAFWCNPISGHNTLYWYLQNLGQGPELLIRYENEEAVDDSQLPKDRFSAERLKGVDSTLKIQPAELGDSAVYLCASSLGPSNEQFFGPGTRLTVL.

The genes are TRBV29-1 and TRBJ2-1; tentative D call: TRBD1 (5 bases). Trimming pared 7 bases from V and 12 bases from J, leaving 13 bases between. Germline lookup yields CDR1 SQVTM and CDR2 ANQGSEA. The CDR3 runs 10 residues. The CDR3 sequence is CSAAQVWQFF. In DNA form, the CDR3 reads TGCAGCGCGGCACAGGTCTGGCAGTTCTTC.

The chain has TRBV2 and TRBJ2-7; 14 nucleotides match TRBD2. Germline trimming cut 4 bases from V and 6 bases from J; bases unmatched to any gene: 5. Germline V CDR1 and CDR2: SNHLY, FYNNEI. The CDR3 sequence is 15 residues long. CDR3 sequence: CASSGGTSGRPEQYF. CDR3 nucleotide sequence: TGTGCCAGCAGTGGGGGGACTAGCGGGAGACCCGAGCAGTACTTC.

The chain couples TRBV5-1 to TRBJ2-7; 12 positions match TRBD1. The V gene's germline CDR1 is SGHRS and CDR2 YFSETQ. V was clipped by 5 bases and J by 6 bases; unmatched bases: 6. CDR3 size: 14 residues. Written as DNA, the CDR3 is TGCGCCAGCAGTGGGGGGACAGGGGGCTCCGAGCAGTACTTC. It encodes CASSGGTGGSEQYF.